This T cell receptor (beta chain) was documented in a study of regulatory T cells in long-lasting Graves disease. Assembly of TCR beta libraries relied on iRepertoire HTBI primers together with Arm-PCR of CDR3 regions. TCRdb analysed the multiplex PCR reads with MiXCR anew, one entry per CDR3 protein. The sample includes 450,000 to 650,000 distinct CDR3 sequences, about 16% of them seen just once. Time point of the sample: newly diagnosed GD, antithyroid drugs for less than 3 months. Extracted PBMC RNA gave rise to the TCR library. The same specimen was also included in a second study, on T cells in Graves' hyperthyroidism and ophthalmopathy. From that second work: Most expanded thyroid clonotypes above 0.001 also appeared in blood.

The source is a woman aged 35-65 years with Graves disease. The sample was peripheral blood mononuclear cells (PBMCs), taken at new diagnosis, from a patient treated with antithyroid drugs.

Written as DNA, the CDR3 is TGTGCCAGCAGCTTGGGACTAGCGCCGACGGGGGAGCAGTACTTC. It is translated as CASSLGLAPTGEQYF. The J gene is TRBJ2-7, the V gene TRBV11-3; TRBD2 matches at 10 bases. Germline loops: CDR1 SGHNT, CDR2 YENEEA. J gave up 7 bases and V 3 bases, and 9 bases lay outside the gene matches. The CDR3 runs 15 residues.